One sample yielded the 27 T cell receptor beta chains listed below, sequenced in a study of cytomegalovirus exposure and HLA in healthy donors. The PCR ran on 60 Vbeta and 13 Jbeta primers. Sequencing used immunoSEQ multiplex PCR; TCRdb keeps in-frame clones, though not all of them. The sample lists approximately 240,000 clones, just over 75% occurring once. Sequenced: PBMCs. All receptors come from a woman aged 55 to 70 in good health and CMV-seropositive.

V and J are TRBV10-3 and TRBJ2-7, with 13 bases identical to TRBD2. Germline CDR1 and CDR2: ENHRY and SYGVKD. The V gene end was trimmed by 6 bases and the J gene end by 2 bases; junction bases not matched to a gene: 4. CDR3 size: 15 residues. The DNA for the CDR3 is TGTGCCATCAGCTCAGGACTAGCGGGAGCCTACGAGCAGTACTTC. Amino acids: CAISSGLAGAYEQYF.

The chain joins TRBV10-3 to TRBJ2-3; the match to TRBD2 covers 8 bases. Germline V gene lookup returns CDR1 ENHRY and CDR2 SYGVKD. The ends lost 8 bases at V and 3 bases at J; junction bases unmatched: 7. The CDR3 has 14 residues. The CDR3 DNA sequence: TGTGCCATCGGAGGGGCGGGAGGAACAGATACGCAGTATTTT. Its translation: CAIGGAGGTDTQYF.

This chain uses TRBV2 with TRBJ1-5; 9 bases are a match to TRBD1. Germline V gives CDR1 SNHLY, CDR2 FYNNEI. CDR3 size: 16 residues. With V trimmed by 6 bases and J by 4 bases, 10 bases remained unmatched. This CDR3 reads CASSRGTGYENQPQHF. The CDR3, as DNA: TGTGCCAGCAGCCGAGGGACAGGGTACGAAAATCAGCCCCAGCATTTT.

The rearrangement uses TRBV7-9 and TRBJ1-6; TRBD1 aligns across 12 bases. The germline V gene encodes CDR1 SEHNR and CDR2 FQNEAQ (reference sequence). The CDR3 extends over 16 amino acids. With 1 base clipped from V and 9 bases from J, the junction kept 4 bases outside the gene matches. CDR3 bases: TGTGCCAGCAGCTTAGATGGGACAGGGGGCATTTCACCCCTCCACTTT. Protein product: CASSLDGTGGISPLHF.

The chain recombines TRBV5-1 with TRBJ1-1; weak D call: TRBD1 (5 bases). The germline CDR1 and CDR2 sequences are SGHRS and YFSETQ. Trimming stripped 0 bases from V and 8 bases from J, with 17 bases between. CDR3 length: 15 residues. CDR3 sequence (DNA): TGCGCCAGCAGCTTGGTCCCGGGGGGGTCACGGGAAGCTTTCTTT. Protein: CASSLVPGGSREAFF. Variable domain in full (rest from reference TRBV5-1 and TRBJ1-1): KAGVTQTPRYLIKTRGQQVTLSCSPISGHRSVSWYQQTPGQGLQFLFEYFSETQRNKGNFPGRFSGRQFSNSRSEMNVSTLELGDSALYLCASSLVPGGSREAFFGQGTRLTVV.

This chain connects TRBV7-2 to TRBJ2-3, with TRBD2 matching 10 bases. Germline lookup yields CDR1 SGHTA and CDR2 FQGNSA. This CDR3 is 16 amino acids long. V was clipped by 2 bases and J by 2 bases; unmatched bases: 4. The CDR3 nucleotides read TGTGCCAGCAGCTTAAAGCGGGGGGGCCTCACAGATACGCAGTATTTT. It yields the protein CASSLKRGGLTDTQYF.

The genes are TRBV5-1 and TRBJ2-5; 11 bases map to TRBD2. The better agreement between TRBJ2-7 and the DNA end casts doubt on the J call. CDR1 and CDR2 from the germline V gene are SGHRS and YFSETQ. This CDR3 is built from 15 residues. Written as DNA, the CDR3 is TGCGCCAGCAGCATCTTAGCGGGAGGGCGCCACGAGCAGTACTTC. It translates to CASSILAGGRHEQYF.

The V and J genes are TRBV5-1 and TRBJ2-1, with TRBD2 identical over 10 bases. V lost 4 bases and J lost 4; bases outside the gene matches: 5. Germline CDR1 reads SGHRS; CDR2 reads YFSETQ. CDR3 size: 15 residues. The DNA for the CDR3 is TGCGCCAGCAGCCCGAGACTAGCGGGTTACAATGAGCAGTTCTTC. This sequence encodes CASSPRLAGYNEQFF.

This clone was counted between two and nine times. The CDR3: CASSLQGSHEQYF. As DNA, the CDR3 is TGTGCCAGCAGCCTCCAGGGGAGCCACGAGCAGTACTTC. The rearrangement uses TRBV7-2 and TRBJ2-7, with D possibly TRBD1 on 6 matching bases. Trimming removed 5 bases from V and 5 bases from J, with 13 bases in between. Germline lookup yields CDR1 SGHTA and CDR2 FQGNSA. The CDR3 consists of 13 residues.

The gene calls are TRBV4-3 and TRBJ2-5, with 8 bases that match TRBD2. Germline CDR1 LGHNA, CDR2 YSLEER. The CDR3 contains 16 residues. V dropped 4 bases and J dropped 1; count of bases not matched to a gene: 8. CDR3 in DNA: TGCGCCAGCAGCCCCGGGGGGGCCTCCCTCCAAGAGACCCAGTACTTC. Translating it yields CASSPGGASLQETQYF.

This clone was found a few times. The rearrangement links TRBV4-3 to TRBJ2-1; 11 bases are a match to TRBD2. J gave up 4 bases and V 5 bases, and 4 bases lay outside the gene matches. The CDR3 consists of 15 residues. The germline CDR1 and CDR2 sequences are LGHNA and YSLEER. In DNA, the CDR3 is TGCGCCAGCAGCGCACTAGCGGGGGCGTACAATGAGCAGTTCTTC. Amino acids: CASSALAGAYNEQFF.

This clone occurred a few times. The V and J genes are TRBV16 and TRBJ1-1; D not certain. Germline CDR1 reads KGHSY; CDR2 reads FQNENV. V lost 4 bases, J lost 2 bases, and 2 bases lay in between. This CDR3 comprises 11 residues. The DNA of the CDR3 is TGTGCCAGCAGCCTAAACACTGAAGCTTTCTTT. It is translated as CASSLNTEAFF.

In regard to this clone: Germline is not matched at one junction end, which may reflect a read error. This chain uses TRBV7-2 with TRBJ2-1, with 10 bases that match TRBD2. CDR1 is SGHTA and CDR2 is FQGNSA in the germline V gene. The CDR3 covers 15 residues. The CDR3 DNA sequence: TGTGCCAGCAGGTTAGCGGGAGGTCGGGACAATGAGCAGTTCTTC. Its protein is CASRLAGGRDNEQFF.

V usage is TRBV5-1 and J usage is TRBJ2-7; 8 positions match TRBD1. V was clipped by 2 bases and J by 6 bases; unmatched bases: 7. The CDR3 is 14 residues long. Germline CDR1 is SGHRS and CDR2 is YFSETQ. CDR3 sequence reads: CASSFQGAAFEQYF. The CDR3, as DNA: TGCGCCAGCAGCTTTCAGGGGGCGGCGTTCGAGCAGTACTTC.

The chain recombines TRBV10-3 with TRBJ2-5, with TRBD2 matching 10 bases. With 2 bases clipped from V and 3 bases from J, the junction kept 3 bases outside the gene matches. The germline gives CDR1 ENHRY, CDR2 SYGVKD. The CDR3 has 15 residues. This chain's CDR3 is CAISEAGLAEETQYF. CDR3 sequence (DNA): TGTGCCATCAGTGAGGCAGGACTAGCGGAAGAGACCCAGTACTTC.

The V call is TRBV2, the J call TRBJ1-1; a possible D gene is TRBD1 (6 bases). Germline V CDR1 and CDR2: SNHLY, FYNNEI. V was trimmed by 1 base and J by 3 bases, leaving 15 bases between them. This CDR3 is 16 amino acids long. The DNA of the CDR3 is TGTGCCAGCAGTGAAGGTGTTCGGGGGGGCTACACTGAAGCTTTCTTT. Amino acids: CASSEGVRGGYTEAFF. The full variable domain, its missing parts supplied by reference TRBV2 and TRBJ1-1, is EPEVTQTPSHQVTQMGQEVILRCVPISNHLYFYWYRQILGQKVEFLVSFYNNEISEKSEIFDDQFSVERPDGSNFTLKIRSTKLEDSAMYFCASSEGVRGGYTEAFFGQGTRLTVV.

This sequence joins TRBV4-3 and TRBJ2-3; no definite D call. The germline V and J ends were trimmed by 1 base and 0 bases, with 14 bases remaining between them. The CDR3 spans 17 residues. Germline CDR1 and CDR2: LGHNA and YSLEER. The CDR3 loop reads CASSQALMKTSTDTQYF. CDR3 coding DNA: TGCGCCAGCAGCCAAGCCCTCATGAAAACTAGCACAGATACGCAGTATTTT.

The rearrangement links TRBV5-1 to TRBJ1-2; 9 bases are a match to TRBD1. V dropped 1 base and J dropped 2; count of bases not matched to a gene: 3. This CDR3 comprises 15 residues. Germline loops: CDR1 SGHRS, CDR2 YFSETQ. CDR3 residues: CASSLMGQGNYGYTF. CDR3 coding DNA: TGCGCCAGCAGCTTGATGGGACAGGGAAACTATGGCTACACCTTC.

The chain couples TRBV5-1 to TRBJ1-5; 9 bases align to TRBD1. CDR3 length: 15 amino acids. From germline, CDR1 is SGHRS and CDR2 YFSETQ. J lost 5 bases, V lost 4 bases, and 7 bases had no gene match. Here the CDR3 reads CASSPGQGADQPQHF. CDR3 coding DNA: TGCGCCAGCAGCCCGGGACAGGGCGCCGATCAGCCCCAGCATTTT.

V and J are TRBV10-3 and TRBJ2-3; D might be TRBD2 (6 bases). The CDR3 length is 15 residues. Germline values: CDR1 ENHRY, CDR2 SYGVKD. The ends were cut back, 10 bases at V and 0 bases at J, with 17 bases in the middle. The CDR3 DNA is TGTGCCACGATACGGAGGGGTTCTAGCACAGATACGCAGTATTTT. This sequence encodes CATIRRGSSTDTQYF.

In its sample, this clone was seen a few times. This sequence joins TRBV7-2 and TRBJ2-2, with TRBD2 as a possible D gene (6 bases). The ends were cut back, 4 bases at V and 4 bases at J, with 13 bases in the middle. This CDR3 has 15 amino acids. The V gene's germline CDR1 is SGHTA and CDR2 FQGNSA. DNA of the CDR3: TGTGCCAGCAGCTCCCGGGTAGCGGCCACCGGGGAGCTGTTTTTT. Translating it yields CASSSRVAATGELFF.

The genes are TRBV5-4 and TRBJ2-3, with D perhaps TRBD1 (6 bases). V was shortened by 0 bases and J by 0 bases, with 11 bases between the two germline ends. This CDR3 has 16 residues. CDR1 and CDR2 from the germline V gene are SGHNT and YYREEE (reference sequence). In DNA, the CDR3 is TGTGCCAGCAGCTTGGGGGGGCAGTATAGCACAGATACGCAGTATTTT. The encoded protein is CASSLGGQYSTDTQYF.

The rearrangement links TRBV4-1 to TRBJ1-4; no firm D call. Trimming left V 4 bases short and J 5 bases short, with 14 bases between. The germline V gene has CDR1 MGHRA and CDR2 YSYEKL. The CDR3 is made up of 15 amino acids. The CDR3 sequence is CASSPPGSRNEKLFF. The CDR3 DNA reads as TGCGCCAGCAGCCCACCGGGTTCCAGAAATGAAAAACTGTTTTTT.

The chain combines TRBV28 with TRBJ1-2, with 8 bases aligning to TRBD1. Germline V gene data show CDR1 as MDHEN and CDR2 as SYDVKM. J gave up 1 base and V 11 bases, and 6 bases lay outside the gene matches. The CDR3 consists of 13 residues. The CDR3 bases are TGTGCCGGGGGGGGACAGGTTAACTATGGCTACACCTTC. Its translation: CAGGGQVNYGYTF.

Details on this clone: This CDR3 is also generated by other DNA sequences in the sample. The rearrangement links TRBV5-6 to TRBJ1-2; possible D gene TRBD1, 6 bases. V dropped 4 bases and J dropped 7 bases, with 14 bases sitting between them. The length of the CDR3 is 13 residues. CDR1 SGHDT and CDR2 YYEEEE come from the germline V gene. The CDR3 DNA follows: TGTGCCAGCAGCGGCAGGGGTCCGGGTGGCTACACCTTC. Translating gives CASSGRGPGGYTF.

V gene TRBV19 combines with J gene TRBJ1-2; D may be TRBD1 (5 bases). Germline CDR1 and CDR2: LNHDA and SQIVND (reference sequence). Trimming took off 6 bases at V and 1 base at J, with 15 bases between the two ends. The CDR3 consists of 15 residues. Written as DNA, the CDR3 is TGTGCCAGTAGCCCCACGGGGGTGCTTAACTATGGCTACACCTTC. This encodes CASSPTGVLNYGYTF.

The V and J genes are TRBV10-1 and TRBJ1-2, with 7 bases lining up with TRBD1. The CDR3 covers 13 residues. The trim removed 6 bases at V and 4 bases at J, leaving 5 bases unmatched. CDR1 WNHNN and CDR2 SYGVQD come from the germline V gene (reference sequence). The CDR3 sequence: CASSLGQTYGYTF. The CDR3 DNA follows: TGCGCCAGCAGCCTGGGACAGACCTATGGCTACACCTTC.